This T cell receptor beta chain was retrieved from a study of T cells in localized non-small cell lung cancer. Study findings and constraints: Heterogeneity is still possible, as just one tumor region was sequenced. Higher blood T cell density went with longer overall survival. Detection in adjacent lung was observed for a median about 50 of the top 100 tumor clones.

TCRdb keeps only in-frame clones here, not all; method: immunoSEQ multiplex PCR. The sample has around 20,000 clones, roughly nine tenths seen once; the top ten hold about 3%. Points on this clone: The antigen is undetermined.

V lost 4 bases and J lost 4; bases outside the gene matches: 4. CDR1 LNHDA and CDR2 SQIVND come from the germline V gene (reference sequence). The CDR3 contains 14 residues. Sequenced here: peripheral blood, sampled before any cancer treatment. The receptor comes from a woman between 40 and 69 years old with stage I lung adenocarcinoma. The J gene is TRBJ2-3, the V gene TRBV19, with 8 bases aligning to TRBD2. CDR3 sequence: CASSTRAGADTQYF. Here the CDR3 DNA reads TGTGCCAGTAGTACCCGAGCGGGGGCAGATACGCAGTATTTT.